Listed here are 19 T cell receptor beta chains from one sample, sequenced in a study of a mutant IDH1 vaccine in newly diagnosed glioma. Stated time point: week 23, last vaccination. In the vaccine, a single dose held 300 ug of the mutant IDH1 20-mer peptide, along with topical imiquimod. The repertoire was sequenced with immunoSEQ multiplex PCR; TCRdb's copy has only in-frame clones and lacks some. The sample has roughly 28,000 clones, less than 90% seen once. Antigens for these TCRs are unknown. The sample consisted of PBMCs, taken from a glioma patient whose treatment included an IDH1 peptide vaccine. The receptors originated from a woman aged 18-35 years with glioma.

This clone was observed a few times. J is TRBJ2-6 and V is TRBV27; D not resolved. The germline V and J ends were trimmed by 6 bases and 3 bases, with 6 bases remaining between them. Germline loops: CDR1 MNHEY, CDR2 SMNVEV (reference sequence). This CDR3 is 13 amino acids long. The CDR3 loop reads CASRESGANVLTF. The CDR3, as DNA: TGTGCCAGCAGGGAGAGTGGGGCCAACGTCCTGACTTTC.

The chain carries TRBV4-1 and TRBJ2-2; perhaps TRBD1 as D (6 bases). The CDR3 covers 13 residues. V was pared by 6 bases and J by 7 bases, with 12 bases between. CDR1 and CDR2 (germline): MGHRA, YSYEKL. CDR3 DNA: TGCGCCAGCAGTGAGCCAGGGGTCGGGGAGCTGTTTTTT. Its protein product is CASSEPGVGELFF.

The rearrangement joins TRBV19 to TRBJ2-6; no clear D gene. Germline loops: CDR1 LNHDA, CDR2 SQIVND (reference sequence). CDR3 length: 13 residues. The V end lost 4 bases, the J end lost 4 bases, and 5 bases lay between the germline ends. Here the CDR3 DNA reads TGTGCCAGTAGTACCCCAGGGGCCAACGTCCTGACTTTC. Its translation: CASSTPGANVLTF. Full variable domain (missing parts from reference TRBV19 and TRBJ2-6): DGGITQSPKYLFRKEGQNVTLSCEQNLNHDAMYWYRQDPGQGLRLIYYSQIVNDFQKGDIAEGYSVSREKKESFPLTVTSAQKNPTAFYLCASSTPGANVLTFGAGSRLTVL.

This chain uses TRBV5-5 with TRBJ2-3; TRBD1 aligns across 8 bases. This CDR3 comprises 16 residues. Looked up from germline, CDR1 is SGHKS and CDR2 is YYEKEE (reference sequence). V was clipped by 0 bases and J by 2 bases; unmatched bases: 5. The chain's CDR3 is CASSLETGGYTDTQYF. CDR3 bases: TGTGCCAGCAGCTTGGAAACAGGGGGGTACACAGATACGCAGTATTTT.

The chain uses TRBV2 and TRBJ1-5; D is possibly TRBD1 (6 bases). CDR1 is SNHLY, CDR2 FYNNEI, per germline. V dropped 5 bases and J dropped 2 bases, with 13 bases sitting between them. This CDR3 has 15 amino acids. CDR3 amino acids: CASSWGGLGNQPQHF. As DNA, the CDR3 is TGTGCCAGCAGTTGGGGGGGGCTAGGCAATCAGCCCCAGCATTTT.

The V call is TRBV2, the J call TRBJ1-2; the D is unclear. CDR1 is SNHLY, CDR2 FYNNEI, per germline. The V gene lost 4 bases and the J gene lost 7 bases, with 16 bases spanning the gap. The CDR3 length is 14 residues. This chain's CDR3 is CASSGREAQGGYTF. The CDR3 region has the DNA TGTGCCAGCAGTGGGCGGGAGGCACAAGGTGGCTACACCTTC. The full variable domain, its missing parts supplied by reference TRBV2 and TRBJ1-2, is EPEVTQTPSHQVTQMGQEVILRCVPISNHLYFYWYRQILGQKVEFLVSFYNNEISEKSEIFDDQFSVERPDGSNFTLKIRSTKLEDSAMYFCASSGREAQGGYTFGSGTRLTVV.

The gene calls are TRBV9 and TRBJ1-1; D is unresolved. Trimming removed 4 bases from V and 5 bases from J, with 12 bases in between. Germline V gives CDR1 SGDLS, CDR2 YYNGEE. There are 13 residues in the CDR3. The CDR3 reads CASSLRFETEAFF. CDR3 DNA: TGTGCCAGCAGCTTACGTTTTGAAACTGAAGCTTTCTTT. The variable domain in full, completed from reference TRBV9 and TRBJ1-1, reads DSGVTQTPKHLITATGQRVTLRCSPRSGDLSVYWYQQSLDQGLQFLIQYYNGEERAKGNILERFSAQQFPDLHSELNLSSLELGDSALYFCASSLRFETEAFFGQGTRLTVV.

The chain employs TRBV5-1 and TRBJ1-4; perhaps TRBD1 as D (5 bases). The CDR3 has 15 amino acids. Germline CDR1 is SGHRS and CDR2 is YFSETQ. Trimming removed 0 bases at V and 3 bases at J, with 9 bases between. For the CDR3, the DNA is TGCGCCAGCAGCTTGGAGTGGGGGGCTAATGAAAAACTGTTTTTT. Translating gives CASSLEWGANEKLFF.

The V gene is TRBV2, the J gene TRBJ2-1; weak D call: TRBD2 (5 bases). The CDR3 has 16 residues. The germline gives CDR1 SNHLY, CDR2 FYNNEI. Trimming removed 2 bases at V and 8 bases at J, with 19 bases between. CDR3 sequence (DNA): TGTGCCAGCAGTGAAACCCGGTTCTCCGGGAACCATGAGCAGTTCTTC. Its translation: CASSETRFSGNHEQFF.

The rearrangement joins TRBV5-1 to TRBJ1-3; possible D gene TRBD1, 6 bases. There are 17 residues in the CDR3. V shed 4 bases and J shed 0 bases, with 17 bases lying between them. Germline V gene lookup returns CDR1 SGHRS and CDR2 YFSETQ. The CDR3 DNA follows: TGCGCCAGCAGCCCGTACGGGACACAGACCTCTGGAAACACCATATATTTT. Its translation: CASSPYGTQTSGNTIYF.

This chain uses TRBV6-6 with TRBJ1-3; 10 bases are shared with TRBD1. V was clipped by 4 bases and J by 3 bases; unmatched bases: 6. This CDR3 contains 16 residues. CDR1 is MNHNY and CDR2 is SVGAGI in the germline V gene (reference sequence). CDR3 nucleotides: TGTGCCAGCAGTTTTGGACAGGGGGTTGTTGGAAACACCATATATTTT. Its protein product is CASSFGQGVVGNTIYF.

This chain connects TRBV7-3 to TRBJ2-3, with no clear D. There are 13 residues in the CDR3. CDR1 and CDR2 from the germline V gene are SGHTA and FQGTGA. V shed 1 base and J shed 2 bases, with 4 bases lying between them. CDR3 nucleotide sequence: TGTGCCAGCAGCTTAAGCCCCACAGATACGCAGTATTTT. Translation: CASSLSPTDTQYF.

This chain links TRBV2 with TRBJ2-7, with TRBD1 matching over 8 bases. The CDR3 spans 14 residues. The ends lost 1 base at V and 3 bases at J; junction bases unmatched: 2. The V gene's germline CDR1 is SNHLY and CDR2 FYNNEI. The CDR3 spells CASSEGTGNYEQYF. The CDR3 nucleotides are TGTGCCAGCAGTGAAGGGACAGGGAACTACGAGCAGTACTTC. Looking up the rest from reference TRBV2 and TRBJ2-7 gives the full variable domain: EPEVTQTPSHQVTQMGQEVILRCVPISNHLYFYWYRQILGQKVEFLVSFYNNEISEKSEIFDDQFSVERPDGSNFTLKIRSTKLEDSAMYFCASSEGTGNYEQYFGPGTRLTVT.

The gene calls are TRBV10-3 and TRBJ1-3; the match to TRBD1 covers 8 bases. In germline, CDR1 is ENHRY, CDR2 SYGVKD. There are 14 residues in the CDR3. The DNA for the CDR3 is TGTGCGGGAACCGCAGGGGGCACTGGAAACACCATATATTTT. It codes for CAGTAGGTGNTIYF.

V gene TRBV4-3 combines with J gene TRBJ2-1; possible D gene TRBD1, 6 bases. Trimming removed 4 bases at V and 8 bases at J, with 12 bases between. The CDR3 loop spans 13 amino acids. Germline CDR1 reads LGHNA; CDR2 reads YSLEER. CDR3 protein: CASSRSQGDEQFF. The DNA of the CDR3 is TGCGCCAGCAGCCGATCACAGGGCGATGAGCAGTTCTTC.

The chain links TRBV7-6 to TRBJ2-7, with 10 bases aligning to TRBD2. CDR1 is SGHVS and CDR2 is FNYEAQ in the germline V gene. The CDR3 contains 15 residues. Trimming cost V 1 base and J 3 bases; bases outside gene matches: 3. The CDR3, as DNA: TGTGCCAGCAGCTTAGTTAGCGGGGGGATCTACGAGCAGTACTTC. Its protein is CASSLVSGGIYEQYF.

The chain uses TRBV10-3 and TRBJ2-1; tentative D call: TRBD1 (9 bases). CDR3 size: 15 residues. Germline V gene lookup returns CDR1 ENHRY and CDR2 SYGVKD. Trimming removed 10 bases at V and 5 bases at J, with 21 bases between. CDR3 residues: CATARGGQGDNEQFF. The CDR3 region has the DNA TGTGCCACCGCCCGGGGGGGACAGGGCGACAATGAGCAGTTCTTC.

The chain recombines TRBV7-2 with TRBJ1-6, with D uncertain. Trimming pared 1 base from V and 10 bases from J, leaving 14 bases between. The CDR3 has 15 amino acids. The germline CDR1 and CDR2 sequences are SGHTA and FQGNSA. The CDR3 region has the DNA TGTGCCAGCAGCTTAGTGGCGGGGTTCGACTCACCCCTCCACTTT. Translating it yields CASSLVAGFDSPLHF.

CDR3 nucleotides: TGTGCCAGCAGCTTCAGGGGAGCCTCAGAAAAACTGTTTTTT. It translates to CASSFRGASEKLFF. The chain employs TRBV11-2 and TRBJ1-4; possible D gene TRBD1, 6 bases. The germline CDR1 and CDR2 sequences are SGHAT and FQNNGV. With 3 bases removed from V and 8 bases from J, the gap between germline ends came to 13 bases. This CDR3 has 14 amino acids.